The subject of this entry is one T cell receptor (beta chain). The antigen remains undetermined. This entry comes from a study of cytomegalovirus exposure and HLA in healthy donors. Study information: An earlier analysis found around 120 million unique TCR beta sequences from about 179 million T cells. Drawn from HLA-typed donors, roughly 87 million unique TCRs were held in an early data release.

A multiplex PCR was run with 60 Vbeta primers and 13 Jbeta primers. Method: immunoSEQ multiplex PCR; TCRdb's copy keeps in-frame clones and lacks some. The top ten hold around an eighth of the sample, which has 150,000 or so clones, about 80% seen once. CDR1 MNHEY and CDR2 SMNVEV come from the germline V gene (reference sequence). Trimming removed 3 bases from V and 2 bases from J, with 11 bases in between. The CDR3 runs 15 residues. The study, taken as a whole, reports: There were some public TCRs occurring in many donors, but most TCR sequences were rare.

The sequence was collected from a woman in her thirties or forties in good health and CMV-seronegative. Input material: PBMCs. V is TRBV27 and J is TRBJ2-1, with D perhaps TRBD1 (5 bases). CDR3 coding DNA: TGTGCCAGCAGTTTCAAAGGGGTCACCTACAATGAGCAGTTCTTC. It translates to CASSFKGVTYNEQFF.